The clone carrying this T cell receptor beta chain was observed once. This record belongs to a study of blood T cell repertoires in COVID-19. The overall study: Acute and convalescent COVID-19 samples came from the United States, Italy and Spain. Nucleic acid was either cDNA or gDNA, and it came from T cells, B-cell-depleted T cells, or PBMCs.

In the original analysis: Estimates of nucleated cell counts were drawn from the amplification of reference gene primers. Libraries were prepared by immunoSEQ multiplex PCR; TCRdb keeps only in-frame clonotypes and omits some of them. V, J and clone size reflect that table, while D and trimming were determined from the DNA. Of about 670,000 clones listed, about 90% are singletons. The CDR3 contains 12 residues. Per the germline V gene, CDR1 is SQVTM and CDR2 is ANQGSEA. V was pared by 5 bases and J by 5 bases, with 12 bases between. The sample was peripheral blood. The TCR comes from a young woman with acute or convalescent COVID-19. The V gene is TRBV29-1, the J gene TRBJ1-2, with D tentatively TRBD1 (6 bases). In DNA form, the CDR3 reads TGCAGCGTTCCGACAGGAGAGTATGGCTACACCTTC. Residues: CSVPTGEYGYTF.